The T cell receptor (beta chain) described here comes from a study of blood T cell repertoires in COVID-19. Study details: Both acute and convalescent COVID-19 samples were obtained from the United States, Italy and Spain. T cells, B-cell-depleted T cells, or PBMCs provided the cDNA or gDNA that served as material.

Per the study methods: Reference gene primer amplification yielded estimated nucleated cell counts. TCRdb's table, derived via immunoSEQ multiplex PCR, lists solely in-frame clones and lacks some. That table is the source of V, J and clone size, and D and trimming were worked out from the DNA. Seen here are 25,000 to 35,000 clones, more than 90% observed once, and the top ten hold over 9.5%. This clonotype was sampled from a human donor in a cohort sampled during active COVID-19. The sample was peripheral blood.

The CDR3 is CASKTALSGANVLTF. The CDR3 DNA reads as TGTGCCAGTAAGACAGCCCTCTCTGGGGCCAACGTCCTGACTTTC. The V and J genes are TRBV19 and TRBJ2-6, with TRBD1 as a possible D gene (5 bases). Germline V gene data show CDR1 as LNHDA and CDR2 as SQIVND (reference sequence). This CDR3 contains 15 residues. V was shortened by 7 bases and J by 0 bases, with 10 bases between the two germline ends.